This T cell receptor (beta chain) was documented in a study of cytomegalovirus exposure and HLA in healthy donors. About the study: It was reported in a later analysis that the approximately 120 validation repertoires used the same platform as the roughly 640 first-cohort repertoires.

Findings of the study overall: The CMV antigen specificity of three CMV-associated chains was confirmed through in vitro analysis.

Trimming at V came to 5 bases and at J to 1 base, leaving 3 bases not matched to a gene. Germline assignment: CDR1 SGHDT and CDR2 YYEEEE. The CDR3 covers 13 residues. On this clone itself: The antigen remains unidentified.

Generated by immunoSEQ multiplex PCR, the TCRdb table keeps only in-frame clones and is missing some. Counted here are nearly 200,000 clones, around 80% occurring once; the ten biggest clones make up 13%. This chain links TRBV5-6 with TRBJ2-7; 7 bases agree with TRBD1. This clonotype was sampled from a woman aged 30 to 39 in good health and CMV-seropositive. The sequenced sample consisted of PBMCs. The CDR3, as DNA: TGTGCCAGCAGTTCAGGGGGTTCCTACGAGCAGTACTTC. It yields the protein CASSSGGSYEQYF.